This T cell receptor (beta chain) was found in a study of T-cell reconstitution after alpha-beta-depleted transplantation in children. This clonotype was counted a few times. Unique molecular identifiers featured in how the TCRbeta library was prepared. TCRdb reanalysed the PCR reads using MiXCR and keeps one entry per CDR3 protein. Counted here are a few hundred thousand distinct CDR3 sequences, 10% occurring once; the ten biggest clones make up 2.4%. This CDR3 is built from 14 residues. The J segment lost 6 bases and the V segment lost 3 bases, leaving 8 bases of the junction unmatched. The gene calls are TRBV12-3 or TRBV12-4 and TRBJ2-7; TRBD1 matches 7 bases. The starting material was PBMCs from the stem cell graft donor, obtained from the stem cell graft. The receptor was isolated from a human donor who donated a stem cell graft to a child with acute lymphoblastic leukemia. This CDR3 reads CASSLGQQRGEQYF. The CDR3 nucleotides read TGTGCCAGCAGTTTGGGACAGCAAAGGGGCGAGCAGTACTTC.